The next 15 T cell receptor beta chains were all read from a single sample in a study of hypomethylating agent response in myelodysplastic syndrome listed by TCRdb under 2021. Libraries came from the immunoSEQ multiplex PCR assay. The table was pulled from immuneACCESS by TCRdb, which kept in-frame rearrangements only. Such tables lose some clones; where checked, under half of the loss comes from unresolved V genes, and the rest has no known cause. This sample gives about 5,900 clones in total; roughly nine tenths of them show up just once. The biggest ten clones account for 15% of the sample. Sequencing used bone marrow, obtained before or after starting hypomethylating agent treatment for myelodysplastic syndrome (not recorded which). The source is a human donor with myelodysplastic syndrome.

The genes are TRBV5-1 and TRBJ2-3; 9 nucleotides align to TRBD1. V shed 2 bases and J 4 bases; nucleotides not matched to a gene: 5. Germline CDR1 reads SGHRS; CDR2 reads YFSETQ. The CDR3 extends over 15 amino acids. CDR3 DNA sequence: TGCGCCAGCAGCTTTGAAACAGGGGGCGCAGATACGCAGTATTTT. Amino acid sequence: CASSFETGGADTQYF.

The CDR3 DNA reads as TGTGCCAGCAGTGATCCGACGCTGAGAATGGGGGGCTACACCTTC. Translation gives CASSDPTLRMGGYTF. V usage is TRBV25-1 and J usage is TRBJ1-2, with D unclear. The CDR3 loop spans 15 amino acids. Trimming removed 3 bases at V and 8 bases at J, with 19 bases between. In germline, CDR1 is MGHDK, CDR2 SYGVNS.

The rearrangement links TRBV18 to TRBJ1-2; D remains unclear. This CDR3 spans 14 amino acids. Germline loops: CDR1 KGHSH, CDR2 LQKENI. Trimming stripped 2 bases from V and 2 bases from J, with 9 bases between. The CDR3 is CASSPSRGNYGYTF. CDR3 nucleotide sequence: TGTGCCAGCTCACCATCAAGAGGAAACTATGGCTACACCTTC. The full variable domain, completed using reference TRBV18 and TRBJ1-2, is NAGVMQNPRHLVRRRGQEARLRCSPMKGHSHVYWYRQLPEEGLKFMVYLQKENIIDESGMPKERFSAEFPKEGPSILRIQQVVRGDSAAYFCASSPSRGNYGYTFGSGTRLTVV.

This clone was recorded only once. V and J are TRBV7-2 and TRBJ1-5; D unresolved. The CDR3 spans 12 residues. In germline, CDR1 is SGHTA, CDR2 FQGNSA. V lost 5 bases and J 3 bases, leaving 5 bases between the germline ends. This CDR3 reads CASSVVNQPQHF. The CDR3 bases are TGTGCCAGCAGCGTGGTCAATCAGCCCCAGCATTTT.

This chain uses TRBV14 with TRBJ2-3; D not resolved. The CDR3 consists of 14 residues. The germline CDR1 and CDR2 sequences are SGHDN and FVKESK. Trimming removed 1 base at V and 2 bases at J, with 7 bases between. The CDR3 here is CASSQGAFTDTQYF. CDR3 nucleotides: TGTGCCAGCAGCCAAGGGGCATTCACAGATACGCAGTATTTT.

The gene calls are TRBV19 and TRBJ1-3; D is uncertain. Germline CDR1 reads LNHDA; CDR2 reads SQIVND (reference sequence). Trimming shortened V by 5 bases and J by 3 bases, and 17 bases separated the two germline ends. The length of the CDR3 is 16 residues. CDR3 amino acids: CASSLPGRPGGNTIYF. DNA for the CDR3: TGTGCCAGTAGTCTTCCCGGGCGGCCAGGTGGAAACACCATATATTTT.

The chain joins TRBV6-5 to TRBJ1-4; tentative D call: TRBD1 (5 bases). V was pared by 5 bases and J by 8 bases, with 15 bases between. This CDR3 region has 14 residues. Germline V gene lookup returns CDR1 MNHEY and CDR2 SVGAGI. The CDR3 DNA is TGTGCCAGCAGTGTCACGGGGGTCAGAGAAAAACTGTTTTTT. Protein sequence: CASSVTGVREKLFF.

This chain connects TRBV18 to TRBJ1-6; 7 nucleotides align to TRBD1. Germline loops: CDR1 KGHSH, CDR2 LQKENI. The CDR3 runs 19 residues. V shed 2 bases, J shed 1 base, and the junction held 11 bases outside the gene matches. CDR3: CASSPTIRGIGSYNSPLHF. CDR3 coding DNA: TGTGCCAGCTCACCAACGATCAGGGGGATCGGTTCCTATAATTCACCCCTCCACTTT.

This sequence joins TRBV9 and TRBJ2-3; TRBD2 agrees at 15 bases. The CDR3 runs to 19 residues. Germline V gives CDR1 SGDLS, CDR2 YYNGEE. J was trimmed by 2 bases and V by 4 bases; bases with no gene match: 11. In DNA form, the CDR3 reads TGTGCCAGCAGCAACCCCCTGGGGACTAGCGGGGGGATCACAGATACGCAGTATTTT. Protein sequence: CASSNPLGTSGGITDTQYF.

CDR3 amino acids: CASSLGRNTEAFF. In nucleotides, the CDR3 is TGTGCCAGCAGTTTGGGACGGAACACTGAAGCTTTCTTT. The genes are TRBV27 and TRBJ1-1; maybe TRBD1 (5 bases). This CDR3 region has 13 residues. V gave up 3 bases and J gave up 1 base, with 6 bases separating them. The germline gives CDR1 MNHEY, CDR2 SMNVEV (reference sequence).

The chain combines TRBV2 with TRBJ2-7; D unclear. CDR1 is SNHLY and CDR2 is FYNNEI in the germline V gene. The CDR3 sequence is 15 residues long. Between the trimmed V and J ends, which lost 4 bases and 0 bases, there was a span of 13 bases. CDR3 DNA: TGTGCCAGCAGTGCTTTGTCAGTCAACTCCTACGAGCAGTACTTC. Its translation is CASSALSVNSYEQYF.

This chain links TRBV5-6 with TRBJ2-5; 10 nucleotides match TRBD2. This CDR3 spans 14 amino acids. With V trimmed by 6 bases and J by 3 bases, 5 bases remained unmatched. In germline, CDR1 is SGHDT, CDR2 YYEEEE. For the CDR3, the DNA is TGTGCCAGCATGGAACTAGCGGGGAAAGAGACCCAGTACTTC. This encodes CASMELAGKETQYF.

The gene calls are TRBV7-9 and TRBJ2-3, with 11 bases identical to TRBD2. The CDR3 runs 16 residues. The germline gives CDR1 SEHNR, CDR2 FQNEAQ (reference sequence). V trimming: 3 bases; J trimming: 0 bases; junction bases outside the gene matches: 2. The CDR3 region is CASSLGLAVSTDTQYF. CDR3 coding DNA: TGTGCCAGCAGCTTGGGACTAGCGGTTAGCACAGATACGCAGTATTTT.

The genes are TRBV9 and TRBJ1-5; TRBD1 is a possible D gene (5 bases). The germline V gene has CDR1 SGDLS and CDR2 YYNGEE. The V end lost 3 bases, the J end lost 1 base, and 14 bases lay between the germline ends. The CDR3 totals 16 residues. CDR3 DNA: TGTGCCAGCAGCGCGGGGGAGGGTTGGAGCAATCAGCCCCAGCATTTT. Its protein product is CASSAGEGWSNQPQHF.

This chain uses TRBV5-1 with TRBJ1-4; weak D call: TRBD1 (5 bases). The length of the CDR3 is 14 residues. CDR1 is SGHRS, CDR2 YFSETQ, per germline. Trimming pared 4 bases from V and 0 bases from J, leaving 7 bases between. CDR3 coding DNA: TGCGCCAGCAGCCAAGGGGCAACTAATGAAAAACTGTTTTTT. Its protein is CASSQGATNEKLFF.